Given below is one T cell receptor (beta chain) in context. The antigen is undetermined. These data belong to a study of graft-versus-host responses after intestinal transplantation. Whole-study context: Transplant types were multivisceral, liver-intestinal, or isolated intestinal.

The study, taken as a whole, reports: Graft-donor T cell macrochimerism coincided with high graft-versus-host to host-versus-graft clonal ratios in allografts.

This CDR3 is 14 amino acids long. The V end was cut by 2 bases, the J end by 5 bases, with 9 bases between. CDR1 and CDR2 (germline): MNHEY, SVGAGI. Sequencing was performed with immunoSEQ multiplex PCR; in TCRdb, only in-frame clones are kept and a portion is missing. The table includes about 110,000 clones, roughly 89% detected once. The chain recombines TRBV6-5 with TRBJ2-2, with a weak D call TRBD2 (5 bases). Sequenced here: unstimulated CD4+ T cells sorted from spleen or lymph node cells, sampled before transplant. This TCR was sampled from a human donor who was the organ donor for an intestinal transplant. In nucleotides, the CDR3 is TGTGCCAGCAGTTACGGGAGTGGAACCGGGGAGCTGTTTTTT. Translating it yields CASSYGSGTGELFF.